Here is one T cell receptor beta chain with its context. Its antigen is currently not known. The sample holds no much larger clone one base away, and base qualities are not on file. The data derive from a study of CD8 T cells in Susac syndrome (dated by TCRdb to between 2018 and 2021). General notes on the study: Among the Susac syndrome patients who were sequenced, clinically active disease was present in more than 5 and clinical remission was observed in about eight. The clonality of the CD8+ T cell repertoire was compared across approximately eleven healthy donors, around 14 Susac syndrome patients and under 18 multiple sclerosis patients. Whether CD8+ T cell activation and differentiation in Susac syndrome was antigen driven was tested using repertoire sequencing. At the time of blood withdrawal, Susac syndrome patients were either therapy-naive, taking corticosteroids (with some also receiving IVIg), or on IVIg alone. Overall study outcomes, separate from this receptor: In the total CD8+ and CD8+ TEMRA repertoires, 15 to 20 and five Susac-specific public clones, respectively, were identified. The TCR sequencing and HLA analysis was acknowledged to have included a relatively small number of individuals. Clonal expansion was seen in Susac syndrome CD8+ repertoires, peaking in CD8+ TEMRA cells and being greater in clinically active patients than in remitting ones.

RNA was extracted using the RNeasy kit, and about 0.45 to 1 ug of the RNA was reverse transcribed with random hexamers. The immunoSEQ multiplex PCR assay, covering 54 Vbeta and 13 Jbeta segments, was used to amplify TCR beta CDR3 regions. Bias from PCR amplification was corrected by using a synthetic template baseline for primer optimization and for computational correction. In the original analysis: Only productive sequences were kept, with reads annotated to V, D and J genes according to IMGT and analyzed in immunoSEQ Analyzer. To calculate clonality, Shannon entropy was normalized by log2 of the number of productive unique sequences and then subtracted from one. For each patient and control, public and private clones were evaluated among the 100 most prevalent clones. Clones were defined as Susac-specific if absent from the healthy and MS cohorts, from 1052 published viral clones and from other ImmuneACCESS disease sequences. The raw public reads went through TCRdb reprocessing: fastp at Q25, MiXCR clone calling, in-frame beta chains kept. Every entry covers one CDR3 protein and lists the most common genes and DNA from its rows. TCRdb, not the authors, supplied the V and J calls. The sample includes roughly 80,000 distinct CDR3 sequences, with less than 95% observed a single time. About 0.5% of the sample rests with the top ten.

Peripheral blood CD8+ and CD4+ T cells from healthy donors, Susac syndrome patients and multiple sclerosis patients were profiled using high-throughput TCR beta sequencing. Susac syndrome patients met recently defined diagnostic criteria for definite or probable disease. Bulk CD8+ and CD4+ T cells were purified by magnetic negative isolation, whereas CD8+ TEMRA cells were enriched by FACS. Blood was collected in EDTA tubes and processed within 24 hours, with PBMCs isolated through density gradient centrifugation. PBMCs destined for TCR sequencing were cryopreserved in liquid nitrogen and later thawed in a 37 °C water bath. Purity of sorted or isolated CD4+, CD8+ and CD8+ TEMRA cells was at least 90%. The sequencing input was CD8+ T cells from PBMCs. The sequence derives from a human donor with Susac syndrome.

The sequence in DNA is TGTGCCAGCAGCGTAGATGACGCCACAGATACGCAGTATTTT. The resulting protein is CASSVDDATDTQYF. Rearrangement joined TRBV9 to TRBJ2-3; the D gene is unclear. V is clipped by 0 bases and J by 2 bases, and the sequence between their germline boundaries is 7 bases long. The germline V gene supplies CDR1 SGDLS and CDR2 YYNGEE. The CDR3 has 14 amino acids, counting the end cysteine and phenylalanine. The entry retains the CDR3 DNA only, 42 bases that are in frame from base 1.